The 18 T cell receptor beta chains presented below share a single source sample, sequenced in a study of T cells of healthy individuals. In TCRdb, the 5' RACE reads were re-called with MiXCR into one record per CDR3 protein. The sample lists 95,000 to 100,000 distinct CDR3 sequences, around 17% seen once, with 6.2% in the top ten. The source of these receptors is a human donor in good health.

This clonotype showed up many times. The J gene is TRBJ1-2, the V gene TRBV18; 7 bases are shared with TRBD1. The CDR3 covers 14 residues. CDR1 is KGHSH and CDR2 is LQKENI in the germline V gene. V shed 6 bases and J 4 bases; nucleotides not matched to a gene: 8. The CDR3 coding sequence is TGTGCCAGCTCGTCCGGGACAGCGATCTATGGCTACACCTTC. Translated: CASSSGTAIYGYTF.

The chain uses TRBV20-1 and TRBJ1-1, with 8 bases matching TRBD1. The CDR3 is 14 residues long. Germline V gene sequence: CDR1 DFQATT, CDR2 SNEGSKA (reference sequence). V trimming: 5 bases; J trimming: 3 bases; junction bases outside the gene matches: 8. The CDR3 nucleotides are TGCAGTGCTTTGCAGGGGGCGACGGACACTGAAGCTTTCTTT. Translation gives CSALQGATDTEAFF.

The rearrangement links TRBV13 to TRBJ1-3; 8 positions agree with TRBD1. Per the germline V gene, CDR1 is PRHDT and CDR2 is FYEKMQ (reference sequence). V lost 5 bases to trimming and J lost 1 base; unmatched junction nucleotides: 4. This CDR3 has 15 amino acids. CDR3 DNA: TGTGCCAGCAGCACAACAGGGGGTTCTGGAAACACCATATATTTT. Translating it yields CASSTTGGSGNTIYF. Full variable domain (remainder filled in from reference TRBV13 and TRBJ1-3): AAGVIQSPRHLIKEKRETATLKCYPIPRHDTVYWYQQGPGQDPQFLISFYEKMQSDKGSIPDRFSAQQFSDYHSELNMSSLELGDSALYFCASSTTGGSGNTIYFGEGSWLTVV.

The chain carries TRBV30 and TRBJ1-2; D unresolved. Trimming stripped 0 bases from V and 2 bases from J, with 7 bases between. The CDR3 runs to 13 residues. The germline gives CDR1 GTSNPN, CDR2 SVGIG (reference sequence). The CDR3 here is CAWSVGQNYGYTF. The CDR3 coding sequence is TGTGCCTGGAGTGTAGGGCAGAACTATGGCTACACCTTC.

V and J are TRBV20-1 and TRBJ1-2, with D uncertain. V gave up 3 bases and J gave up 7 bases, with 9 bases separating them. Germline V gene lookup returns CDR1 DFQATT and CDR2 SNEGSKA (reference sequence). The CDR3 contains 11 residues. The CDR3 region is CSARYMFGYTF. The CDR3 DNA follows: TGCAGTGCTAGGTACATGTTTGGCTACACCTTC.

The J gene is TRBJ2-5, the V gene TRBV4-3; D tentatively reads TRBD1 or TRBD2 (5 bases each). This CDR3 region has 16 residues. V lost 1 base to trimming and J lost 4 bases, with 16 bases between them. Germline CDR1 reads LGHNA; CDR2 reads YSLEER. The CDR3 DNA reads TGCGCCAGCAGCCAAGCTTTAGGGGAGATGGGAGAGACCCAGTACTTC. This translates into CASSQALGEMGETQYF.

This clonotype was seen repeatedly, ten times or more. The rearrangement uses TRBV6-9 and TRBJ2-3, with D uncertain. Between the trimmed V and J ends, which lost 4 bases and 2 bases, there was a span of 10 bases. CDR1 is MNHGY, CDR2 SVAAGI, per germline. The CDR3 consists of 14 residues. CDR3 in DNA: TGTGCCAGCAGTTTTCTCTCCGACACAGATACGCAGTATTTT. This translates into CASSFLSDTDTQYF.

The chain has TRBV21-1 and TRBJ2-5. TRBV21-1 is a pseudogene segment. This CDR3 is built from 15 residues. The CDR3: CASSKVRPAQETQYF. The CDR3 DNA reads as TGTGCCAGCAGCAAAGTTCGGCCAGCCCAAGAGACCCAGTACTTC.

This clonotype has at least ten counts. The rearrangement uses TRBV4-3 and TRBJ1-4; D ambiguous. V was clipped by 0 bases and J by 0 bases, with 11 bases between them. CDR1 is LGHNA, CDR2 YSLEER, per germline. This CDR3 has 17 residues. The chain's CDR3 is CASSQDLPVATNEKLFF. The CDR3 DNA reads TGCGCCAGCAGCCAAGATCTTCCGGTTGCAACTAATGAAAAACTGTTTTTT.

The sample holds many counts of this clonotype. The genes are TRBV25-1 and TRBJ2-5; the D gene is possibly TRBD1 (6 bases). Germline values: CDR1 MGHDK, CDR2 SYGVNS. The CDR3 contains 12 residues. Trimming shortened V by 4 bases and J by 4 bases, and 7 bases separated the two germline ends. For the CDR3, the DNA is TGTGCCAGCAGTGTACAGGGAGAGACCCAGTACTTC. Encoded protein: CASSVQGETQYF.

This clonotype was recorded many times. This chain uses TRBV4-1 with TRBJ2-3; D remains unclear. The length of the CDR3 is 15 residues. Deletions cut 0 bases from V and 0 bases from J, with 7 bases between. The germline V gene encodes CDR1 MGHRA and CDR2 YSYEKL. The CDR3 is CASSQDFPSTDTQYF. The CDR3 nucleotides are TGCGCCAGCAGCCAAGATTTCCCCAGCACAGATACGCAGTATTTT.

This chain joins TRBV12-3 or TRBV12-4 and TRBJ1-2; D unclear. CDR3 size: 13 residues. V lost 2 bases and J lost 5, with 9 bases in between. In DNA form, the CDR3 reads TGTGCCAGCAGTTTATCGGGATATTATGGCTACACCTTC. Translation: CASSLSGYYGYTF.

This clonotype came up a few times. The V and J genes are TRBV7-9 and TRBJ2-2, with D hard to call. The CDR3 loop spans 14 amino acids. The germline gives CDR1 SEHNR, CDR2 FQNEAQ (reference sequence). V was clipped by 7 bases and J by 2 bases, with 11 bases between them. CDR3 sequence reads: CASNHDTNTGELFF. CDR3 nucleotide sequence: TGTGCCAGCAACCACGACACTAACACCGGGGAGCTGTTTTTT.

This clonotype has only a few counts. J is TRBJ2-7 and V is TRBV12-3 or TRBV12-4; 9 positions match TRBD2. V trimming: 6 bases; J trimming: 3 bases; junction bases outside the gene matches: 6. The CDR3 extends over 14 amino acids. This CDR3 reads CASSLAGGSYEQYF. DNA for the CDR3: TGTGCCAGCAGCTTGGCGGGAGGGAGCTACGAGCAGTACTTC.

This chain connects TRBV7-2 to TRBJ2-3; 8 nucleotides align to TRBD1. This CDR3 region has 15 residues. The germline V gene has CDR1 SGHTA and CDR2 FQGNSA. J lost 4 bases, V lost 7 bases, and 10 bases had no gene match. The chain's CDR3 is CASTVIGQGADTQYF. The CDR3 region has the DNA TGTGCCAGCACCGTAATAGGACAGGGCGCAGATACGCAGTATTTT.

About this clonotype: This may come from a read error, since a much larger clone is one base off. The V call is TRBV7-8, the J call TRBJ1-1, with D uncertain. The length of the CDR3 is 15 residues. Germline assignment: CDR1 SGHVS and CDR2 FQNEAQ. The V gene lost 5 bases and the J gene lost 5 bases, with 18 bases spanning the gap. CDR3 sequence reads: CASSKEGGRYTEAFF. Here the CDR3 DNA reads TGTGCCAGCAGCAAAGAAGGCGGCCGCTATACTGAAGCTTTCTTT.

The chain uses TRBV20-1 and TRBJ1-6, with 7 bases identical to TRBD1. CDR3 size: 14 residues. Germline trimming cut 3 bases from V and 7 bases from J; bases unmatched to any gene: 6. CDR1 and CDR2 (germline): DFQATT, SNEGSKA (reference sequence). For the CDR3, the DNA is TGCAGTGCTAGGCGGGGACAGTTGAATTCACCCCTCCACTTT. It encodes CSARRGQLNSPLHF.

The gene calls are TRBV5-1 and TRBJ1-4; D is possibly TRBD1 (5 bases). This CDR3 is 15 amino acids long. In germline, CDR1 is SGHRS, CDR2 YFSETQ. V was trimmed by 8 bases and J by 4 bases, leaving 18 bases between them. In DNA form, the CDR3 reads TGCGCCAGTTCCAGAGACCAGGGCGATAATGAAAAACTGTTTTTT. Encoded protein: CASSRDQGDNEKLFF.